A selection of T cell receptor beta chains follows, all from one sample in a study of T cell responses to AZD1222 COVID-19 vaccine. The method was immunoSEQ multiplex PCR; TCRdb's version includes in-frame clones alone and lacks a portion of them. The profile shows about 270,000 clones, 94% of them singletons. Sequences were derived from peripheral blood, sampled 28 days after the second AZD1222 dose. These receptors were obtained from an adult who received the AZD1222 COVID-19 vaccine. CDR3s include the opening cysteine and the closing phenylalanine or tryptophan. D genes are given only for firm matches.

D,V,J,CDR3
TRBD1,TRBV28,TRBJ2-3,CAIGGQTSTDTQYF
.,TRBV6-5,TRBJ2-7,CASRGIPGEQYF
.,TRBV13,TRBJ2-7,CASSLLSRGIGIYEQYF
.,TRBV7-2,TRBJ2-2,CASSLFKTNTGELFF
.,TRBV7-9,TRBJ1-1,CASSLETANTEAFF
.,TRBV24-1,TRBJ1-5,CALFVLQHF
.,TRBV28,TRBJ1-6,CASHRDGNSPLHF
.,TRBV28,TRBJ1-2,CASSSAPMYGYTF
.,TRBV6-5,TRBJ1-2,CASSYRRNYGYTF
.,TRBV6-1,TRBJ2-7,CASSEGPGEGYEQYF
TRBD2,TRBV3-1/TRBV3-2,TRBJ2-5,CASSRRTSGEETQYF
TRBD2,TRBV13,TRBJ2-1,CASSLRVASGYNEQFF
TRBD2,TRBV5-1,TRBJ2-7,CASSAGLAGGLYEQYF
.,TRBV7-9,TRBJ1-1,CASSLEGGPGTEAFF
.,TRBV7-3,TRBJ2-7,CASSSGGVEEQYF
.,TRBV28,TRBJ2-6,CASRPGASGANVLTF
TRBD1,TRBV11-2,TRBJ2-7,CASSLTGDYEQYF
TRBD1,TRBV7-9,TRBJ1-1,CASSRDRTEAFF
.,TRBV11-2,TRBJ1-1,CASSLLPGNTEAFF
.,TRBV18,TRBJ1-2,CASSPPLRFGYTF
.,TRBV6-2/TRBV6-3,TRBJ2-7,CASSYSRGLAGGEQYF
TRBD2,TRBV4-1,TRBJ2-2,CASSPRERGSTTGELFF
TRBD2,TRBV5-1,TRBJ2-7,CASTQLAGGSYEQYF
.,TRBV7-2,TRBJ2-5,CASSVDLVTQETQYF
TRBD1,TRBV4-2,TRBJ2-2,CASSQRAGGDTGELFF
.,TRBV29-1,TRBJ2-1,CSESIGVYNEQFF
TRBD2,TRBV4-1,TRBJ2-3,CASSQEPLTSGSETDTQYF
.,TRBV4-1,TRBJ1-1,CASSRTGNTEAFF
TRBD1,TRBV7-9,TRBJ1-1,CASSYGQGPGSEAFF
.,TRBV7-9,TRBJ2-5,CASSLAGRETQYF
.,TRBV5-4,TRBJ1-1,CASSPGLENTEAFF
.,TRBV6-5,TRBJ2-7,CASSGSGLLEQYF
TRBD1,TRBV18,TRBJ1-2,CASSPVGGAQYYTF
.,TRBV2,TRBJ2-1,CATPGVNNEQFF
.,TRBV6-1,TRBJ2-7,CASSDRVTYEQYF
.,TRBV7-9,TRBJ1-1,CASSLGAVNTEAFF
.,TRBV6-5,TRBJ1-2,CASSYLAGSHGYTF